This T cell receptor beta chain was identified during a study of PD-1 blockade in classical Hodgkin lymphoma. Profiling relied on immunoSEQ multiplex PCR, and the TCRdb table lists in-frame clones only, not all of them. The sample records about 24,000 clones, approximately 80% being singletons. A note on this clone: No antigen is known for it.

General study findings and limits: Exclusion was the outcome for patients who began nivolumab under 1 year after ASCT.

Stated time point: cycle 4 day 1 (C4D1), after more than five weeks of nivolumab. All patients relapsed after autologous stem cell transplantation, and brentuximab vedotin exposure varied. V shed 0 bases, J shed 5 bases, and the junction held 7 bases outside the gene matches. The CDR3 contains 16 residues. Per the germline V gene, CDR1 is MGHRA and CDR2 is YSYEKL. This clonotype was obtained from a human donor with classical Hodgkin lymphoma. The sequences come from peripheral blood mononuclear cells (PBMCs), collected before the fourth cycle of nivolumab. V gene TRBV4-1 combines with J gene TRBJ1-2; 9 nucleotides match TRBD1. The CDR3 here is CASSQEVQGARYGYTF. CDR3 coding DNA: TGCGCCAGCAGCCAAGAAGTACAGGGGGCTCGATATGGCTACACCTTC.